Presented here are 8 T cell receptor beta chains from one specimen sequenced in a study of blood T cell repertoires in COVID-19. Some clones are missing from TCRdb's copy, which holds only in-frame ones; the method was immunoSEQ multiplex PCR. Among around 180,000 clones listed, approximately 85% were seen once. Sequencing input: peripheral blood. The receptors shown here come from a woman over 75 with acute or convalescent COVID-19.

This rearrangement joins TRBV6-6 to TRBJ1-5; 10 bases line up with TRBD1. There are 14 residues in the CDR3. Germline loops: CDR1 MNHNY, CDR2 SVGAGI (reference sequence). The J segment lost 11 bases and the V segment lost 5 bases, leaving 9 bases of the junction unmatched. CDR3 protein: CASSRAGTGEAQHF. The DNA for the CDR3 is TGTGCCAGCAGTCGGGCCGGGACAGGGGAGGCCCAGCATTTT.

In nucleotides, the CDR3 is TGTGCCAGCAGCCAAGCTTTTAGCGGGGGCGCCTACAATGAGCAGTTCTTC. Translation: CASSQAFSGGAYNEQFF. The chain joins TRBV3-1 (or the pseudogene TRBV3-2) to TRBJ2-1, with 9 positions matching TRBD2. The germline V gene has CDR1 LGHDT and CDR2 YNNKEL (reference sequence). The CDR3 has 17 residues. Trimming cost V 1 base and J 2 bases; bases outside gene matches: 6.

V gene TRBV15 combines with J gene TRBJ2-2, with 7 bases aligning to TRBD2. Germline CDR1 reads LNHNV; CDR2 reads YYDKDF (reference sequence). This CDR3 contains 15 residues. With 0 bases clipped from V and 5 bases from J, the junction kept 3 bases outside the gene matches. The CDR3 nucleotides read TGTGCCACCAGCAGAGATCTCGGGGGGACCGGGGAGCTGTTTTTT. This sequence encodes CATSRDLGGTGELFF.

The chain employs TRBV7-4 and TRBJ1-5, with no clear D. Trimming shortened V by 3 bases and J by 2 bases, and 5 bases separated the two germline ends. CDR3 length equals 13 residues. The germline CDR1 and CDR2 sequences are SGHVT and SQSDAQ. CDR3: CASSFSGNQPQHF. The CDR3 DNA reads TGTGCCAGCAGCTTTTCGGGCAATCAGCCCCAGCATTTT.

This chain links TRBV7-9 with TRBJ1-4; D gene uncertain. V was shortened by 7 bases and J by 10 bases, with 25 bases between the two germline ends. This CDR3 contains 16 residues. Germline V lookup: CDR1 SEHNR, CDR2 FQNEAQ (reference sequence). The CDR3 protein is CASIDNGQAATRKLFF. The CDR3 coding sequence is TGTGCCAGCATCGACAACGGGCAGGCCGCCACTAGAAAACTGTTTTTT.

This chain's CDR3 is CASSSNRGSYEQYF. CDR3 DNA sequence: TGTGCCAGCAGCTCCAACAGGGGTTCCTACGAGCAGTACTTC. This chain uses TRBV7-2 with TRBJ2-7, with 7 nucleotides matching TRBD1. J gave up 1 base and V 4 bases, and 4 bases lay outside the gene matches. This CDR3 has 14 amino acids. Germline V CDR1 and CDR2: SGHTA, FQGNSA. The complete variable domain, with remaining parts taken from reference TRBV7-2 and TRBJ2-7, reads GAGVSQSPSNKVTEKGKDVELRCDPISGHTALYWYRQSLGQGLEFLIYFQGNSAPDKSGLPSDRFSAERTGGSVSTLTIQRTQQEDSAVYLCASSSNRGSYEQYFGPGTRLTVT.

The chain uses TRBV18 and TRBJ2-7, with D tentatively TRBD1 (6 bases). The V and J ends lost 0 bases and 4 bases respectively, with 13 bases between them. The germline gives CDR1 KGHSH, CDR2 LQKENI. There are 15 residues in the CDR3. The CDR3 loop reads CASSPPPQGKYEQYF. Here the CDR3 DNA reads TGTGCCAGCTCACCACCCCCTCAGGGGAAATACGAGCAGTACTTC.

The chain couples TRBV25-1 to TRBJ2-1; D not resolved. V lost 3 bases and J lost 6, with 15 bases in between. CDR3 length: 15 amino acids. Germline CDR1 MGHDK, CDR2 SYGVNS. In DNA form, the CDR3 reads TGTGCCAGCAGTGACCCCTACCGAGGTTCCAATGAGCAGTTCTTC. It yields the protein CASSDPYRGSNEQFF. Combining the CDR3 with reference TRBV25-1 and TRBJ2-1 gives the whole variable domain EADIYQTPRYLVIGTGKKITLECSQTMGHDKMYWYQQDPGMELHLIHYSYGVNSTEKGDLSSESTVSRIRTEHFPLTLESARPSHTSQYLCASSDPYRGSNEQFFGPGTRLTVL.